A single sample is the source of the 19 T cell receptor beta chains below, sequenced in a study of cytomegalovirus exposure and HLA in healthy donors. The PCR made use of 60 Vbeta and 13 Jbeta primers. Sequencing used immunoSEQ multiplex PCR; TCRdb keeps in-frame clones, though not all of them. The sample holds 90,000 or so clones, approximately 85% seen once. Sequenced material: PBMCs. All receptors derive from a man aged 30 to 39 in good health and CMV-seropositive.

The chain uses TRBV5-1 and TRBJ2-7, with TRBD2 matching 9 bases. The V segment lost 4 bases and the J segment 2 bases; nucleotides outside the gene matches: 10. The germline V gene encodes CDR1 SGHRS and CDR2 YFSETQ. The CDR3 runs to 16 residues. Here the CDR3 DNA reads TGCGCCAGCAGCATTCTAGCGGGGCCATCTACCTACGAGCAGTACTTC. Its protein product is CASSILAGPSTYEQYF. Full variable domain (remainder filled in from reference TRBV5-1 and TRBJ2-7): KAGVTQTPRYLIKTRGQQVTLSCSPISGHRSVSWYQQTPGQGLQFLFEYFSETQRNKGNFPGRFSGRQFSNSRSEMNVSTLELGDSALYLCASSILAGPSTYEQYFGPGTRLTVT.

The V gene is TRBV11-2, the J gene TRBJ2-4; 8 nucleotides match TRBD1. V lost 4 bases to trimming and J lost 1 base; unmatched junction nucleotides: 9. Germline CDR1 and CDR2: SGHAT and FQNNGV. The CDR3 has 17 residues. The CDR3 loop reads CASSSGGQGGAKNIQYF. The CDR3 nucleotides read TGTGCCAGCAGCTCCGGTGGACAGGGCGGGGCCAAAAACATTCAGTACTTC.

The rearrangement uses TRBV7-9 and TRBJ2-7; 9 bases are a match to TRBD2. V was pared by 4 bases and J by 6 bases, with 4 bases of the junction left unmatched. Germline assignment: CDR1 SEHNR and CDR2 FQNEAQ (reference sequence). CDR3 length: 13 amino acids. CDR3 in amino acids: CASSSGLATEQYF. CDR3 sequence (DNA): TGTGCCAGCAGCTCAGGACTAGCGACCGAGCAGTACTTC.

The rearrangement links TRBV4-1 to TRBJ2-5; 14 nucleotides align to TRBD2. This CDR3 region has 16 residues. Germline V lookup: CDR1 MGHRA, CDR2 YSYEKL. The ends lost 5 bases at V and 5 bases at J; junction bases unmatched: 7. CDR3 sequence reads: CASSLGLAGVGETQYF. The DNA for the CDR3 is TGCGCCAGCAGCTTGGGACTAGCGGGAGTTGGGGAGACCCAGTACTTC.

The CDR3: CASSRRQGWNEQYF. The CDR3 DNA sequence: TGTGCCAGCAGCCGCCGACAGGGGTGGAACGAGCAGTACTTC. The V call is TRBV14, the J call TRBJ2-5; TRBD1 aligns across 8 bases. With the DNA end fitting TRBJ2-7 better, the J assignment may be wrong. The length of the CDR3 is 14 residues. Germline CDR1 is SGHDN and CDR2 is FVKESK.

The gene calls are TRBV7-6 and TRBJ2-5; 7 nucleotides line up with TRBD1. J gave up 5 bases and V 2 bases, and 5 bases lay outside the gene matches. Germline-derived CDR1 and CDR2 are SGHVS and FNYEAQ. The CDR3 runs 14 residues. DNA for the CDR3: TGTGCCAGCAGCTTACGGGGACAGTGGGAGACCCAGTACTTC. Protein product: CASSLRGQWETQYF. Combining the CDR3 with reference TRBV7-6 and TRBJ2-5 gives the whole variable domain GAGVSQSPRYKVTKRGQDVALRCDPISGHVSLYWYRQALGQGPEFLTYFNYEAQQDKSGLPNDRFSAERPEGSISTLTIQRTEQRDSAMYRCASSLRGQWETQYFGPGTRLLVL.

This clone was seen just once. The same CDR3 is also encoded by other DNA sequences in this sample. This rearrangement joins TRBV6-5 to TRBJ1-2; TRBD1 is a possible D gene (6 bases). CDR1 is MNHEY and CDR2 is SVGAGI in the germline V gene. The CDR3 is made up of 11 amino acids. Trimming took off 10 bases at V and 8 bases at J, with 14 bases between the two ends. The CDR3 spells CAISGGDGYTF. CDR3 bases: TGTGCCATTTCGGGGGGCGACGGCTACACCTTC.

This chain joins TRBV11-2 and TRBJ1-1, with TRBD1 as a possible D gene (5 bases). The CDR3 consists of 17 residues. V was cut by 1 base and J by 3 bases, with 18 bases left in between. Germline V gene lookup returns CDR1 SGHAT and CDR2 FQNNGV. This CDR3 is CASSLAMQGYRYTEAFF. The DNA of the CDR3 is TGTGCCAGCAGCTTAGCGATGCAGGGCTATAGGTACACTGAAGCTTTCTTT.

The rearrangement joins TRBV19 to TRBJ1-2, with D uncertain. V shed 3 bases and J shed 5 bases, with 7 bases lying between them. Germline-derived CDR1 and CDR2 are LNHDA and SQIVND (reference sequence). The CDR3 is 12 amino acids. The CDR3 loop is CASSMRLYGYTF. DNA for the CDR3: TGTGCCAGTAGTATGCGGCTTTATGGCTACACCTTC.

This sequence joins TRBV14 and TRBJ1-1; D call uncertain. This CDR3 is built from 13 residues. Between the trimmed V and J ends, which lost 1 base and 5 bases, there was a span of 8 bases. Germline values: CDR1 SGHDN, CDR2 FVKESK. The CDR3 loop is CASSQGTGTEAFF. CDR3 nucleotide sequence: TGTGCCAGCAGCCAAGGGACTGGAACTGAAGCTTTCTTT.

The gene calls are TRBV6-5 and TRBJ1-1, with 7 bases fitting TRBD1. Trimming removed 5 bases from V and 3 bases from J; junction bases left unmatched: 9. The CDR3 is made up of 15 amino acids. The germline V gene has CDR1 MNHEY and CDR2 SVGAGI. CDR3: CASSLRTGSDTEAFF. The DNA for the CDR3 is TGTGCCAGCAGTCTCCGGACAGGATCGGACACTGAAGCTTTCTTT.

The rearrangement links TRBV7-8 to TRBJ2-2; 11 bases align to TRBD2. The length of the CDR3 is 16 residues. V shed 5 bases and J 4 bases; nucleotides not matched to a gene: 6. CDR1 and CDR2 from the germline V gene are SGHVS and FQNEAQ. The CDR3 DNA is TGTGCCAGCAGCCCCGGGACTAGCGGAGTCACCGGGGAGCTGTTTTTT. Residues: CASSPGTSGVTGELFF.

V gene TRBV5-6 combines with J gene TRBJ2-5, with 7 bases matching TRBD1. The CDR3 runs to 14 residues. The V segment lost 5 bases and the J segment 0 bases; nucleotides outside the gene matches: 4. CDR1 SGHDT and CDR2 YYEEEE come from the germline V gene. The CDR3 here is CASSPDRYQETQYF. The CDR3 bases are TGTGCCAGCAGTCCGGACAGGTACCAAGAGACCCAGTACTTC.

Worth noting for this clone: Other DNA sequences in the sample encode the same CDR3. This sequence joins TRBV28 and TRBJ2-7; 10 nucleotides match TRBD1. The CDR3 has 19 residues. V was pared by 7 bases and J by 0 bases, with 18 bases of the junction left unmatched. CDR1 and CDR2 from the germline V gene are MDHEN and SYDVKM. The chain's CDR3 is CASIGKGTGEAPSSYEQYF. Written as DNA, the CDR3 is TGTGCCAGCATCGGAAAAGGGACAGGGGAAGCGCCTAGCTCCTACGAGCAGTACTTC.

This rearrangement joins TRBV6-1 to TRBJ2-7, with TRBD2 matching over 12 bases. Germline assignment: CDR1 MNHNS and CDR2 SASEGT. After removal of 4 bases from V and 5 bases from J, the junction contained 3 bases not matched to a gene. This CDR3 comprises 14 residues. The CDR3 here is CASSVRLAGDEQYF. The CDR3 DNA sequence: TGTGCCAGCAGTGTGCGACTAGCGGGAGACGAGCAGTACTTC.

The genes are TRBV11-3 and TRBJ1-3; 10 bases match TRBD1. Germline V gene data show CDR1 as SGHNT and CDR2 as YENEEA. CDR3 length equals 16 residues. V dropped 5 bases and J dropped 2; count of bases not matched to a gene: 6. CDR3 bases: TGTGCCAGCAGCCCCGGGACAGGGGTGGCTGGAAACACCATATATTTT. Protein: CASSPGTGVAGNTIYF.

The chain links TRBV30 to TRBJ2-3, with a weak D call TRBD2 (5 bases). CDR1 GTSNPN and CDR2 SVGIG come from the germline V gene (reference sequence). The CDR3 length is 14 residues. The V end lost 3 bases, the J end lost 7 bases, and 17 bases lay between the germline ends. The DNA for the CDR3 is TGTGCCTGGAGAACTAAGGGAGCCGACCATACGCAGTATTTT. Protein sequence: CAWRTKGADHTQYF. Using reference TRBV30 and TRBJ2-3 for the parts outside the CDR3, the full variable domain is SQTIHQWPATLVQPVGSPLSLECTVEGTSNPNLYWYRQAAGRGLQLLFYSVGIGQISSEVPQNLSASRPQDRQFILSSKKLLLSDSGFYLCAWRTKGADHTQYFGPGTRLTVL.

The rearrangement uses TRBV7-9 and TRBJ2-1, with 10 positions matching TRBD1. CDR1 and CDR2 (germline): SEHNR, FQNEAQ (reference sequence). CDR3 length equals 15 residues. Trimming cost V 6 bases and J 1 base; bases outside gene matches: 3. The CDR3 nucleotides read TGTGCCAGCAGACCGGACAGGGGGTCCTACAATGAGCAGTTCTTC. It specifies CASRPDRGSYNEQFF.

This clone was seen only a few times. This sequence joins TRBV6-5 and TRBJ2-7, with a possible D match to TRBD2 (6 bases). Germline CDR1 MNHEY, CDR2 SVGAGI. The length of the CDR3 is 13 residues. V lost 2 bases to trimming and J lost 4 bases, with 9 bases between them. CDR3 sequence reads: CASSYRREYEQYF. CDR3 sequence (DNA): TGTGCCAGCAGTTACCGGAGGGAGTACGAGCAGTACTTC.